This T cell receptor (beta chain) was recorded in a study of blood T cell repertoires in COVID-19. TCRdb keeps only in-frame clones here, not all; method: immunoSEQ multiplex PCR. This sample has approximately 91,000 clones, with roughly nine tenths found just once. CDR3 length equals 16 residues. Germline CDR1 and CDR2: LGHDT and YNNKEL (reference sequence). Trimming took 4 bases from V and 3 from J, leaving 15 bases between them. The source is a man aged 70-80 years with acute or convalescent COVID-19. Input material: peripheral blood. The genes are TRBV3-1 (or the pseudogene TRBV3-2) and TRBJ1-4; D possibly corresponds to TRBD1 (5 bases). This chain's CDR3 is CASSRPGGPANEKLFF. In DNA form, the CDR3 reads TGTGCCAGCAGCCGGCCCGGGGGTCCGGCTAATGAAAAACTGTTTTTT.